The clone carrying this T cell receptor (beta chain) came up a few times. Per the germline V gene, CDR1 is DFQATT and CDR2 is SNEGSKA (reference sequence). This CDR3 spans 13 amino acids. Trimming cost V 2 bases and J 6 bases; bases outside gene matches: 3. A sample-barcoded 5' primer and a J-beta primer mix were used in a second PCR of about 7 to 11 cycles. One entry per CDR3 protein, called by TCRdb with MiXCR from the 5' RACE reads. The data show 800,000 or so distinct CDR3 sequences, 25% seen once. This sample was taken from a study of blood T cells in healthy people across ages. On the study more broadly: Capturing about one barcoded beta molecule per two T cells was achieved by template switching.

In addition, the sample was reused for a study of T cells of mothers and their children. That source reports: The overlap seen between related mothers and children slightly exceeded that of unrelated pairs, though not significantly.

This TCR derives from a boy aged 5-17 years in good health. The sample was blood. V and J are TRBV20-1 and TRBJ2-5; 10 bases match TRBD2. This CDR3 reads CSARTSGVQTQYF. In DNA form, the CDR3 reads TGCAGTGCTAGAACTAGCGGGGTACAGACCCAGTACTTC.